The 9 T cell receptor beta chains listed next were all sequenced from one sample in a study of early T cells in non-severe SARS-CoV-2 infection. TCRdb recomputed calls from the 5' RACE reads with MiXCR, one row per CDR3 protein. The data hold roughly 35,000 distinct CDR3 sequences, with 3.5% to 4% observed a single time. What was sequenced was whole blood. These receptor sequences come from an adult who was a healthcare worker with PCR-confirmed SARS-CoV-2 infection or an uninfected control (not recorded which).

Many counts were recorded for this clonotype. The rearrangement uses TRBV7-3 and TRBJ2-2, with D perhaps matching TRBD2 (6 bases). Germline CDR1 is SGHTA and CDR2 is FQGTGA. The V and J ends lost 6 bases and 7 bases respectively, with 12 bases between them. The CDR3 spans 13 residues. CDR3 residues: CASSRDFYGELFF. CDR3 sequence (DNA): TGTGCCAGCAGTAGGGACTTCTACGGGGAGCTGTTTTTT.

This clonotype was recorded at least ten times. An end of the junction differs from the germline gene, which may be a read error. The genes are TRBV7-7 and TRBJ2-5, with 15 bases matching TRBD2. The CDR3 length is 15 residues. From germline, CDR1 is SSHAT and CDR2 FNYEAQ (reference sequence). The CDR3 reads CASSGLAGGPETQYF. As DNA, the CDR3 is TGTGCTAGCAGCGGACTAGCGGGAGGGCCGGAGACCCAGTACTTC.

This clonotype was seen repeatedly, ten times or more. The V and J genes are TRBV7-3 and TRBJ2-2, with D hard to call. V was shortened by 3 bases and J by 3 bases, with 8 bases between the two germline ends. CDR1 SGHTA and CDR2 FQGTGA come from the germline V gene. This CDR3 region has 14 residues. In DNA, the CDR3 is TGTGCCAGCAGCTTCGGTCCTGACACCGGGGAGCTGTTTTTT. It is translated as CASSFGPDTGELFF.

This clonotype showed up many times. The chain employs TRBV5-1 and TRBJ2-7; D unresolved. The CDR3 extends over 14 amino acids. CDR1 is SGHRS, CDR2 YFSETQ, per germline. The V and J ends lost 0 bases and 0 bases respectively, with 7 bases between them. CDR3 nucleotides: TGCGCCAGCAGCTTGGCCGGCAGCTCCTACGAGCAGTACTTC. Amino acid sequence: CASSLAGSSYEQYF.

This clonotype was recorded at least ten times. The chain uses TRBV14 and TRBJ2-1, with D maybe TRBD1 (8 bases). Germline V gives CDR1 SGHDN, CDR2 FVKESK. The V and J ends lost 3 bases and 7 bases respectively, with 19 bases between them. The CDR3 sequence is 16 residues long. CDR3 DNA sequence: TGTGCCAGCAGCCAGGGGACTACCTACAGGGGGAATGAGCAGTTCTTC. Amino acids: CASSQGTTYRGNEQFF.

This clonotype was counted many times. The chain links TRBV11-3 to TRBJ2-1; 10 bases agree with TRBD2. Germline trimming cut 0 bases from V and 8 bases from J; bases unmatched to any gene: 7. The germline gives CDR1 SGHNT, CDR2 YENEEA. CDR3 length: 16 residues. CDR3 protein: CASSLDGASGSDEQFF. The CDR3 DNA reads TGTGCCAGCAGCTTAGATGGGGCTAGCGGGAGCGATGAGCAGTTCTTC.

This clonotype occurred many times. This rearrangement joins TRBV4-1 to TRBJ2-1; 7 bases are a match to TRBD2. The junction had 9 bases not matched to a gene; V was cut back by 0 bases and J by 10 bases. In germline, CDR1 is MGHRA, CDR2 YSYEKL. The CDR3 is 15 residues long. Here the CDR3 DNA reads TGCGCCAGCAGCCAAGATAGGGGCGGGAGCTGGGAGCAGTTCTTC. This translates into CASSQDRGGSWEQFF.

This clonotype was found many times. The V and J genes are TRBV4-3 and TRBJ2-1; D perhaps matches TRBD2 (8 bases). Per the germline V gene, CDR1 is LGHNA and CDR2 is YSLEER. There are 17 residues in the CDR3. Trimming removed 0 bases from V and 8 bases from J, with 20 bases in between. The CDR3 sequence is CASSQDRGTRVVYEQFF. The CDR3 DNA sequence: TGCGCCAGCAGCCAAGACAGGGGGACTAGGGTTGTGTATGAGCAGTTCTTC.

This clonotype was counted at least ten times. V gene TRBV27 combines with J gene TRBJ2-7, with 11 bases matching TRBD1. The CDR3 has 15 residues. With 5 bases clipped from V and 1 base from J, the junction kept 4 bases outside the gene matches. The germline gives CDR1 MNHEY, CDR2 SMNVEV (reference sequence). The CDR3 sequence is CASSTGTGGSYEQYV. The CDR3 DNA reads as TGTGCCAGCAGTACCGGGACAGGGGGGTCCTACGAGCAGTACGTC.